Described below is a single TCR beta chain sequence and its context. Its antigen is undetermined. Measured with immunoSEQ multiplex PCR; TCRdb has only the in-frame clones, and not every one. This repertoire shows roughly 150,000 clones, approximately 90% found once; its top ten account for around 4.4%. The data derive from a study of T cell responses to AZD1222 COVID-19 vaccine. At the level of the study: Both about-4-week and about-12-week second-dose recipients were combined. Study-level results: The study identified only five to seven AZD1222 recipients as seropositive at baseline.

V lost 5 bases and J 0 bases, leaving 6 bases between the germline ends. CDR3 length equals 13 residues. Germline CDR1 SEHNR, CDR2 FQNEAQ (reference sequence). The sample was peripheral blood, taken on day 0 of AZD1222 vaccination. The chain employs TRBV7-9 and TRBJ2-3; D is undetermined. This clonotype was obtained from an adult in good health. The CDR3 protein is CASSLGSTDTQYF. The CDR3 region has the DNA TGTGCCAGCAGCCTAGGGAGCACAGATACGCAGTATTTT.